This TCR beta chain was found in a study of CD8 T cells in ankylosing spondylitis. Study results and caveats: The study identified a TCR beta motif of roughly eight highly homologous variants that appeared characteristic of ankylosing spondylitis blood.

Trimming took 3 bases from V and 7 from J, leaving 17 bases between them. The CDR3 consists of 14 residues. Germline CDR1 is DFQATT and CDR2 is SNEGSKA (reference sequence). This clonotype appeared many times. Its antigen is currently unknown. Using its own MiXCR run on the 5' RACE reads, TCRdb lists one record per CDR3 protein. Among about 700,000 distinct CDR3 sequences listed, roughly 20% were seen once. This clonotype originated in a male donor with ankylosing spondylitis. V is TRBV20-1 and J is TRBJ2-3, with a possible D match to TRBD2 (7 bases). Sequenced sample: blood, either unsorted or a sorted T cell fraction (not recorded which). CDR3 DNA sequence: TGCAGTGCTAGCCCTCTGGCGGGGGCTAATACGCAGTATTTT. Encoded protein: CSASPLAGANTQYF.